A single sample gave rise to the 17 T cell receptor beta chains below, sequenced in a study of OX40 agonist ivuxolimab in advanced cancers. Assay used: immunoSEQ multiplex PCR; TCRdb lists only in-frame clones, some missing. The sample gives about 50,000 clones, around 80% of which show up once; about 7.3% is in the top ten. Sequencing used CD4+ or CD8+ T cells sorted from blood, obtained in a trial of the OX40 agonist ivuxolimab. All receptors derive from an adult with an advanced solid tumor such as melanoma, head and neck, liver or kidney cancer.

CDR3 region: CASSQDWGGWTGELFF. CDR3 DNA: TGTGCCAGCAGCCAAGACTGGGGAGGGTGGACCGGGGAGCTGTTTTTT. This chain uses TRBV14 with TRBJ2-2, with 7 bases aligning to TRBD2. Germline V gene data show CDR1 as SGHDN and CDR2 as FVKESK. V shed 0 bases and J 5 bases; nucleotides not matched to a gene: 6. The CDR3 loop spans 16 amino acids. Full variable domain (remainder filled in from reference TRBV14 and TRBJ2-2): EAGVTQFPSHSVIEKGQTVTLRCDPISGHDNLYWYRRVMGKEIKFLLHFVKESKQDESGMPNNRFLAERTGGTYSTLKVQPAELEDSGVYFCASSQDWGGWTGELFFGEGSRLTVL.

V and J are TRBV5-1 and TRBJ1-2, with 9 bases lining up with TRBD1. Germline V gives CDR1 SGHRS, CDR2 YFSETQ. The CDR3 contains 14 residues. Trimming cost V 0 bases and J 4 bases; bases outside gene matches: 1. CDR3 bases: TGCGCCAGCAGCTTGGGGACAGGGGCCTATGGCTACACCTTC. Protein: CASSLGTGAYGYTF.

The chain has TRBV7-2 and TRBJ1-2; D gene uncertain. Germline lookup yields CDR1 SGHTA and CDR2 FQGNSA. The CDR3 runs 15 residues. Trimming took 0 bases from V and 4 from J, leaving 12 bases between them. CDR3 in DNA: TGTGCCAGCAGCTTAGCGCGTCTATCCAGCTATGGCTACACCTTC. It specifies CASSLARLSSYGYTF. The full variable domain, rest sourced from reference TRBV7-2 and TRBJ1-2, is GAGVSQSPSNKVTEKGKDVELRCDPISGHTALYWYRQSLGQGLEFLIYFQGNSAPDKSGLPSDRFSAERTGGSVSTLTIQRTQQEDSAVYLCASSLARLSSYGYTFGSGTRLTVV.

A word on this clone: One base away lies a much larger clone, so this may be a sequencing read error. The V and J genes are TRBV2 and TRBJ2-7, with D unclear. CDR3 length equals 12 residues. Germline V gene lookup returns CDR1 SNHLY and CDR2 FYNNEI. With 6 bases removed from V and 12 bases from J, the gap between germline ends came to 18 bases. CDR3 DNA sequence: TGTGCCAGCAGACAAACCGCCGATGGAAGGTACTTC. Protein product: CASRQTADGRYF.

As DNA, the CDR3 is TGTGCCAGCAGCTCCCTCCCCCGGGGGAACTATGGCTACACCTTC. Translation: CASSSLPRGNYGYTF. V usage is TRBV5-4 and J usage is TRBJ1-2; D may be TRBD1 (5 bases). CDR3 length: 15 residues. CDR1 and CDR2 (germline): SGHNT, YYREEE (reference sequence). The V end lost 3 bases, the J end lost 2 bases, and 14 bases lay between the germline ends.

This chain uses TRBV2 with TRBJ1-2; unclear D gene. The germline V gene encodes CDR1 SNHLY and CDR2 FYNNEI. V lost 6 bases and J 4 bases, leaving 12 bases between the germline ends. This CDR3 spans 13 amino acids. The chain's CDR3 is CASRYATAYGYTF. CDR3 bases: TGTGCCAGCAGATACGCGACGGCCTATGGCTACACCTTC. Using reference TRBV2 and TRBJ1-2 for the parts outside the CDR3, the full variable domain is EPEVTQTPSHQVTQMGQEVILRCVPISNHLYFYWYRQILGQKVEFLVSFYNNEISEKSEIFDDQFSVERPDGSNFTLKIRSTKLEDSAMYFCASRYATAYGYTFGSGTRLTVV.

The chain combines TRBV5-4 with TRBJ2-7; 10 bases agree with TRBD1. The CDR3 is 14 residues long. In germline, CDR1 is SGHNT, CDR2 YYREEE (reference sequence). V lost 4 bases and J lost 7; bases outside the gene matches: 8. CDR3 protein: CASSPGTGDREQYF. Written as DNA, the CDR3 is TGTGCCAGCAGCCCGGGGACAGGGGACAGAGAGCAGTACTTC.

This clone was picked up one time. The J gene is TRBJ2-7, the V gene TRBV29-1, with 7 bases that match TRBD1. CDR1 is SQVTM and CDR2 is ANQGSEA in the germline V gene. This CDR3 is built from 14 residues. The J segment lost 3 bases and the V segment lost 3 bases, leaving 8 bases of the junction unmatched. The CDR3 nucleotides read TGCAGCGTTGAGAGCTCGGGACAGCTCTACGAGCAGTACTTC. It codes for CSVESSGQLYEQYF.

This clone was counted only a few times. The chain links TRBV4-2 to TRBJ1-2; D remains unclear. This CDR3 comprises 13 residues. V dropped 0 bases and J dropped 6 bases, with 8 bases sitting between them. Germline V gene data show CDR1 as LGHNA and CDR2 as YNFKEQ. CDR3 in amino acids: CASSQERADGYTF. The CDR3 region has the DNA TGTGCCAGCAGCCAAGAAAGAGCGGATGGCTACACCTTC.

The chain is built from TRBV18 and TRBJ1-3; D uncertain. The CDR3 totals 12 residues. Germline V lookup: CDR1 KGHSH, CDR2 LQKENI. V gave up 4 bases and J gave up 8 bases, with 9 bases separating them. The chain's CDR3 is CASSQGVDTIYF. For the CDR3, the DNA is TGTGCCAGCTCACAGGGAGTCGACACCATATATTTT.

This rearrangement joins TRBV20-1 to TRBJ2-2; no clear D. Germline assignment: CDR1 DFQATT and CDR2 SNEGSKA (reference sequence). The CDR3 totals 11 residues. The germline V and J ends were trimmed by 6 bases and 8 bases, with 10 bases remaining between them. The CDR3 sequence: CSATRIGELFF. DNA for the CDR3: TGCAGTGCAACAAGAATAGGGGAGCTGTTTTTT.

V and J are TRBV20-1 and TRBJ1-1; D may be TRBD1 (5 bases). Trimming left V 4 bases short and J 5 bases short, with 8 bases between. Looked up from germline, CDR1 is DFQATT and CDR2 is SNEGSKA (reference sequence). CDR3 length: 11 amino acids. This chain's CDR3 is CSAIRVTEAFF. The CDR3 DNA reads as TGCAGTGCTATCAGGGTAACTGAAGCTTTCTTT.

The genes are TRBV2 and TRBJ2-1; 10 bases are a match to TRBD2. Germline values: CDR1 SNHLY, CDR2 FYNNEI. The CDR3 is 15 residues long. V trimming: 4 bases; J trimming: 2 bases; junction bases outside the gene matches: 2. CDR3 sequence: CASSGAGGPYNEQFF. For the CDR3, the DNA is TGTGCCAGCAGTGGAGCGGGAGGGCCCTACAATGAGCAGTTCTTC. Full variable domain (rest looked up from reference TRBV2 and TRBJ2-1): EPEVTQTPSHQVTQMGQEVILRCVPISNHLYFYWYRQILGQKVEFLVSFYNNEISEKSEIFDDQFSVERPDGSNFTLKIRSTKLEDSAMYFCASSGAGGPYNEQFFGPGTRLTVL.

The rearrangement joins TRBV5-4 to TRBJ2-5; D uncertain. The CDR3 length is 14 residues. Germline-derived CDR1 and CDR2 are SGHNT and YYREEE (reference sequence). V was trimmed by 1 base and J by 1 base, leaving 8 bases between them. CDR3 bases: TGTGCCAGCAGCTTGAGCCAGTCCCAAGAGACCCAGTACTTC. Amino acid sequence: CASSLSQSQETQYF.

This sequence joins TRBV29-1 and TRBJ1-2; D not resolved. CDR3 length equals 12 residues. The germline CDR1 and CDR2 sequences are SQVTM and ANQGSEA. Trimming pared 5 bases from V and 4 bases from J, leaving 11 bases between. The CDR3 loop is CSVQSVGYGYTF. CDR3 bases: TGCAGCGTTCAAAGCGTTGGCTATGGCTACACCTTC.

The CDR3 nucleotides are TGTGCCTGGAGTCTTGGGGGGCGGGAAACGCAGTATTTT. Its protein product is CAWSLGGRETQYF. This sequence joins TRBV30 and TRBJ2-3, with D possibly being TRBD1 or TRBD2 (6 bases each). The CDR3 covers 13 residues. V gave up 2 bases and J gave up 9 bases, with 15 bases separating them. Germline V gives CDR1 GTSNPN, CDR2 SVGIG (reference sequence).

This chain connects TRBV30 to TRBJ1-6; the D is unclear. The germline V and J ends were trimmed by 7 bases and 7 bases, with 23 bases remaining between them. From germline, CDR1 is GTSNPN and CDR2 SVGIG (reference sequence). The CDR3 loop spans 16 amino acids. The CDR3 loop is CASPAEGLNSNSPLHF. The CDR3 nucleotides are TGTGCCTCCCCCGCCGAGGGCCTAAATAGCAATTCACCCCTCCACTTT.